This T cell receptor (beta chain) comes out of a study of T cells in Graves' hyperthyroidism and ophthalmopathy. The V and J ends lost 0 bases and 4 bases respectively, with 9 bases between them. Germline V CDR1 and CDR2: GTSNPN, SVGIG (reference sequence). The CDR3 covers 13 residues. This clonotype was detected many times. The TCR beta CDR3 regions underwent amplification using RNA transcripts as the source. The HTBI primer set drove a first-round RT-PCR of the TCR CDR3. Via MiXCR, TCRdb re-called the multiplex PCR reads, giving one row per CDR3 protein. The sample lists approximately 600,000 distinct CDR3 sequences, about a fifth occurring once.

The sequence came from a man aged 25 to 40 with Graves' ophthalmopathy. What was sequenced was blood. J is TRBJ1-1 and V is TRBV30; D unclear. The CDR3 nucleotides are TGTGCCTGGAGTGTATTGGGATCCACTGAAGCTTTCTTT. It is translated as CAWSVLGSTEAFF.